Following are 29 T cell receptor beta chains from one sample sequenced in a study of OX40 agonist ivuxolimab in advanced cancers. This table comes from immunoSEQ multiplex PCR, and its TCRdb copy is limited to in-frame clones, with some not included. The repertoire holds 90,000 to 130,000 clones, roughly 90% seen once, with around 0.61% in the top ten. The sample in question was CD4+ or CD8+ T cells sorted from blood, obtained in a trial of the OX40 agonist ivuxolimab. These receptors were obtained from an adult with an advanced solid tumor such as melanoma, head and neck, liver or kidney cancer.

The chain recombines TRBV6-6 with TRBJ2-7; D is perhaps TRBD1 (5 bases). Trimming removed 6 bases from V and 5 bases from J, with 14 bases in between. CDR1 is MNHNY, CDR2 SVGAGI, per germline (reference sequence). This CDR3 contains 13 residues. The CDR3 protein is CASSPQGLNEQYF. The CDR3 coding sequence is TGTGCCAGCAGCCCCCAGGGTCTCAACGAGCAGTACTTC.

This clone was detected a few times. V usage is TRBV19 and J usage is TRBJ2-3; D possibly uses TRBD1 or TRBD2 (6 bases each). Germline values: CDR1 LNHDA, CDR2 SQIVND (reference sequence). Trimming left V 3 bases short and J 6 bases short, with 16 bases between. There are 15 residues in the CDR3. CDR3 nucleotides: TGTGCCAGTAGTATGAGGGGGGAAAGGGAGGATACGCAGTATTTT. As protein: CASSMRGEREDTQYF.

The rearrangement uses TRBV19 and TRBJ2-3, with TRBD2 matching 9 bases. The V gene end was trimmed by 3 bases and the J gene end by 0 bases; junction bases not matched to a gene: 13. This CDR3 comprises 19 residues. Per germline, CDR1 LNHDA and CDR2 SQIVND (reference sequence). The CDR3 loop reads CASSMARVAGDISTDTQYF. The DNA for the CDR3 is TGTGCCAGTAGTATGGCTAGGGTAGCGGGGGATATTAGCACAGATACGCAGTATTTT.

The chain links TRBV6-6 to TRBJ1-1; no clear D gene. Trimming shortened V by 0 bases and J by 4 bases, and 3 bases separated the two germline ends. The CDR3 spans 12 residues. Germline CDR1 reads MNHNY; CDR2 reads SVGAGI (reference sequence). The CDR3 coding sequence is TGTGCCAGCAGTTACTCTCTCACTGAAGCTTTCTTT. It encodes CASSYSLTEAFF.

The genes are TRBV2 and TRBJ2-2, with 9 bases lining up with TRBD2. The CDR3 runs to 16 residues. Germline-derived CDR1 and CDR2 are SNHLY and FYNNEI. V lost 2 bases and J lost 7; bases outside the gene matches: 8. CDR3 region: CASSENLAGVVGELFF. The CDR3 DNA follows: TGTGCCAGCAGTGAAAATTTAGCGGGAGTGGTCGGGGAGCTGTTTTTT.

This chain joins TRBV5-4 and TRBJ2-7; TRBD2 matches at 14 bases. This CDR3 comprises 15 residues. With V trimmed by 4 bases and J by 6 bases, 6 bases remained unmatched. The germline V gene encodes CDR1 SGHNT and CDR2 YYREEE (reference sequence). The CDR3 DNA reads TGTGCCAGCAGCCCAGGGACTAGCGGGAGTCTCGAGCAGTACTTC. Translated, it gives CASSPGTSGSLEQYF.

The gene calls are TRBV19 and TRBJ1-4; 7 positions agree with TRBD1. V lost 4 bases and J lost 0; bases outside the gene matches: 2. The germline gives CDR1 LNHDA, CDR2 SQIVND (reference sequence). The CDR3 has 15 residues. The CDR3 protein is CASSTQGATNEKLFF. DNA of the CDR3: TGTGCCAGTAGTACCCAGGGGGCAACTAATGAAAAACTGTTTTTT.

The chain couples TRBV18 to TRBJ1-2, with 7 bases fitting TRBD1. The germline V gene encodes CDR1 KGHSH and CDR2 LQKENI. The CDR3 spans 16 residues. V lost 0 bases to trimming and J lost 2 bases; unmatched junction nucleotides: 6. Written as DNA, the CDR3 is TGTGCCAGCTCACCACCACAGGGGCTATTCAACTATGGCTACACCTTC. Encoded protein: CASSPPQGLFNYGYTF.

V gene TRBV6-5 combines with J gene TRBJ2-2; 7 bases map to TRBD2. Germline assignment: CDR1 MNHEY and CDR2 SVGAGI. V dropped 2 bases and J dropped 1; count of bases not matched to a gene: 4. The CDR3 consists of 16 residues. CDR3 residues: CASSYVGGENTGELFF. The CDR3 coding sequence is TGTGCCAGCAGTTACGTTGGGGGGGAGAACACCGGGGAGCTGTTTTTT.

The chain uses TRBV6-5 and TRBJ2-7, with 10 bases fitting TRBD2. The CDR3 loop spans 15 amino acids. V lost 5 bases to trimming and J lost 4 bases; unmatched junction nucleotides: 8. The germline CDR1 and CDR2 sequences are MNHEY and SVGAGI. The CDR3 coding sequence is TGTGCCAGCAGTCTTCTGACTAGCGGGCTTTACGAGCAGTACTTC. Amino acid sequence: CASSLLTSGLYEQYF.

The rearrangement uses TRBV2 and TRBJ1-3, with 7 bases fitting TRBD1. The CDR3 is 15 amino acids. Germline V lookup: CDR1 SNHLY, CDR2 FYNNEI. J gave up 4 bases and V 1 base, and 4 bases lay outside the gene matches. The CDR3: CASSEGQGGGNTIYF. The CDR3 DNA sequence: TGTGCCAGCAGTGAAGGACAGGGTGGCGGAAACACCATATATTTT. Based on the CDR3 plus reference TRBV2 and TRBJ1-3, the full variable domain is EPEVTQTPSHQVTQMGQEVILRCVPISNHLYFYWYRQILGQKVEFLVSFYNNEISEKSEIFDDQFSVERPDGSNFTLKIRSTKLEDSAMYFCASSEGQGGGNTIYFGEGSWLTVV.

The rearrangement links TRBV19 to TRBJ1-4, with a weak D call TRBD1 (5 bases). Trimming took off 5 bases at V and 0 bases at J, with 10 bases between the two ends. Germline lookup yields CDR1 LNHDA and CDR2 SQIVND (reference sequence). This CDR3 is 15 amino acids long. The CDR3 loop is CASSLTGATNEKLFF. The CDR3 nucleotides read TGTGCCAGTAGTTTAACAGGCGCAACTAATGAAAAACTGTTTTTT.

The genes are TRBV6-1 and TRBJ2-7, with D possibly matching TRBD1 (6 bases). This CDR3 contains 15 residues. V was shortened by 6 bases and J by 0 bases, with 15 bases between the two germline ends. The germline CDR1 and CDR2 sequences are MNHNS and SASEGT. The CDR3 here is CASSTRTGSSYEQYF. The CDR3 coding sequence is TGTGCCAGCAGCACACGTACAGGGAGCTCCTACGAGCAGTACTTC.

As regards this clone: Other nucleotide sequences from this sample produce the same CDR3. The chain joins TRBV11-3 to TRBJ2-3; D possibly corresponds to TRBD1 (5 bases). The germline V and J ends were trimmed by 5 bases and 2 bases, with 8 bases remaining between them. The V gene's germline CDR1 is SGHNT and CDR2 YENEEA. The CDR3 covers 13 residues. CDR3 sequence reads: CASSLQDTDTQYF. Written as DNA, the CDR3 is TGTGCCAGCAGCCTACAGGACACAGATACGCAGTATTTT.

The chain joins TRBV9 to TRBJ2-1, with D perhaps matching TRBD1 (6 bases). V lost 6 bases, J lost 5 bases, and 9 bases lay in between. This CDR3 comprises 12 residues. Germline CDR1 and CDR2: SGDLS and YYNGEE. This CDR3 reads CASNRVHNEQFF. DNA for the CDR3: TGTGCCAGCAACAGGGTCCACAATGAGCAGTTCTTC.

CDR3: CASSVFGRTDTQYF. The CDR3 nucleotides are TGTGCCAGCAGCGTGTTCGGGCGCACAGATACGCAGTATTTT. This chain uses TRBV6-6 with TRBJ2-3; no clear D gene. Germline CDR1 is MNHNY and CDR2 is SVGAGI (reference sequence). V lost 6 bases to trimming and J lost 1 base, with 11 bases between them. This CDR3 is built from 14 residues.

V is TRBV6-1 and J is TRBJ1-1; perhaps TRBD1 as D (5 bases). Germline loops: CDR1 MNHNS, CDR2 SASEGT. This CDR3 has 14 amino acids. The V end was cut by 2 bases, the J end by 2 bases, with 9 bases between. The DNA of the CDR3 is TGTGCCAGCAGTGAAAGGGGTTTCAACACTGAAGCTTTCTTT. Its protein is CASSERGFNTEAFF.

The chain couples TRBV5-1 to TRBJ1-3, with 9 nucleotides matching TRBD1. V trimming: 2 bases; J trimming: 7 bases; junction bases outside the gene matches: 7. In germline, CDR1 is SGHRS, CDR2 YFSETQ. CDR3 length: 15 residues. CDR3 nucleotide sequence: TGCGCCAGCAGCTTTCGGACAGGGGATAGCAACACCATATATTTT. It translates to CASSFRTGDSNTIYF.

The chain uses TRBV30 and TRBJ2-7, with D uncertain. The CDR3 is made up of 12 amino acids. Trimming removed 2 bases at V and 2 bases at J, with 7 bases between. CDR1 GTSNPN and CDR2 SVGIG come from the germline V gene (reference sequence). The CDR3 sequence is CAWSRTPYEQYF. The DNA of the CDR3 is TGTGCCTGGAGTCGGACCCCCTACGAGCAGTACTTC.

The rearrangement links TRBV7-3 to TRBJ2-2, with 8 nucleotides matching TRBD1. Germline assignment: CDR1 SGHTA and CDR2 FQGTGA. J lost 2 bases, V lost 5 bases, and 4 bases had no gene match. The CDR3 loop spans 15 amino acids. CDR3 sequence reads: CASSLGQGNTGELFF. The DNA of the CDR3 is TGTGCCAGCAGCCTCGGACAGGGTAACACCGGGGAGCTGTTTTTT.

This clone has just a few counts. The rearrangement uses TRBV11-3 and TRBJ1-6; 7 positions agree with TRBD1. Trimming at V came to 5 bases and at J to 4 bases, leaving 2 bases not matched to a gene. In germline, CDR1 is SGHNT, CDR2 YENEEA. This CDR3 has 14 amino acids. CDR3 sequence: CASSATGYNSPLHF. The CDR3 bases are TGTGCCAGCAGCGCGACAGGGTATAATTCACCCCTCCACTTT.

The rearrangement links TRBV6-1 to TRBJ1-2; D ambiguous. The CDR3 spans 14 residues. The V gene's germline CDR1 is MNHNS and CDR2 SASEGT. V lost 7 bases and J 4 bases, leaving 16 bases between the germline ends. CDR3: CASTQPGLVYGYTF. CDR3 DNA sequence: TGTGCCAGCACCCAACCAGGCCTGGTCTATGGCTACACCTTC.

This clone was counted once. V gene TRBV7-3 combines with J gene TRBJ1-2; possible D gene TRBD1, 5 bases. The V end lost 5 bases, the J end lost 0 bases, and 7 bases lay between the germline ends. Germline values: CDR1 SGHTA, CDR2 FQGTGA. The CDR3 is 13 residues long. The CDR3: CASSPGPNYGYTF. The DNA for the CDR3 is TGTGCCAGCAGCCCGGGGCCTAACTATGGCTACACCTTC.

The V gene is TRBV30, the J gene TRBJ1-5; 7 bases line up with TRBD1. V gave up 3 bases and J gave up 5 bases; unmatched junction bases: 4. The CDR3 loop spans 13 amino acids. Germline CDR1 reads GTSNPN; CDR2 reads SVGIG (reference sequence). The CDR3 protein is CAWRNGQDQPQHF. Written as DNA, the CDR3 is TGTGCCTGGAGAAACGGACAGGATCAGCCCCAGCATTTT.

The chain employs TRBV11-2 and TRBJ2-2; 10 nucleotides align to TRBD2. The trim removed 5 bases at V and 3 bases at J, leaving 3 bases unmatched. This CDR3 contains 15 residues. Germline V lookup: CDR1 SGHAT, CDR2 FQNNGV. The chain's CDR3 is CASSALAGYTGELFF. The CDR3 DNA follows: TGTGCCAGCAGCGCACTAGCGGGATACACCGGGGAGCTGTTTTTT.

This chain joins TRBV6-5 and TRBJ2-2; D not certain. Looked up from germline, CDR1 is MNHEY and CDR2 is SVGAGI. V was clipped by 8 bases and J by 5 bases, with 12 bases between them. This CDR3 comprises 13 residues. The CDR3 is CASRTARTGELFF. Here the CDR3 DNA reads TGTGCCAGCCGGACCGCGAGGACCGGGGAGCTGTTTTTT.

V usage is TRBV30 and J usage is TRBJ1-1; D remains ambiguous. Germline CDR1 GTSNPN, CDR2 SVGIG (reference sequence). The V gene lost 4 bases and the J gene lost 7 bases, with 10 bases spanning the gap. The CDR3 has 11 residues. CDR3 DNA sequence: TGTGCCTGGACACCCAGACATGAAGCTTTCTTT. Its protein is CAWTPRHEAFF.

Comments on this clone: Other DNA sequences of this sample code for an identical CDR3. This chain's CDR3 is CAWSVLIGLDPLHF. The DNA of the CDR3 is TGTGCCTGGAGTGTACTCATAGGACTCGATCCCCTCCACTTT. The chain joins TRBV30 to TRBJ1-6; D unresolved. The CDR3 loop spans 14 amino acids. CDR1 is GTSNPN and CDR2 is SVGIG in the germline V gene (reference sequence). Trimming cost V 0 bases and J 13 bases, with 16 bases left between them.

The V call is TRBV27, the J call TRBJ2-5, with D perhaps TRBD1 (6 bases). From germline, CDR1 is MNHEY and CDR2 SMNVEV (reference sequence). Trimming pared 9 bases from V and 5 bases from J, leaving 25 bases between. CDR3 length: 16 amino acids. In nucleotides, the CDR3 is TGTGCCAGGGCATGCGCCGATTGGGGGCCGGGTGAGACCCAGTACTTC. Translation: CARACADWGPGETQYF.